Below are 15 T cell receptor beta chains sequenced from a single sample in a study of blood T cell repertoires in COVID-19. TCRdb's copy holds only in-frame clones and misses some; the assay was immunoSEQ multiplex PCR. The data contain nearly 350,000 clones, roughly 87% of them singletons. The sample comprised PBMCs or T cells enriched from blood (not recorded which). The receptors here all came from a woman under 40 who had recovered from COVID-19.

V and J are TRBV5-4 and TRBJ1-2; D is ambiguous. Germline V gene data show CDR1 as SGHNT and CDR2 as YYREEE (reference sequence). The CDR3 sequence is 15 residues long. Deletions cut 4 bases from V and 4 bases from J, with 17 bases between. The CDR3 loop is CASSQAVEEGYGYTF. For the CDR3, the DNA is TGTGCCAGCAGCCAGGCCGTCGAGGAGGGCTATGGCTACACCTTC.

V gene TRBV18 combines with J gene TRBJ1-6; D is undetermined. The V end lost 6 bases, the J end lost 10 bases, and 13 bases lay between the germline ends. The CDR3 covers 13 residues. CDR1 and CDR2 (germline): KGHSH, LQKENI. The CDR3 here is CASSRAAGSPLHF. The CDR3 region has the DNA TGTGCCAGCTCCCGCGCTGCGGGGTCACCCCTCCACTTT.

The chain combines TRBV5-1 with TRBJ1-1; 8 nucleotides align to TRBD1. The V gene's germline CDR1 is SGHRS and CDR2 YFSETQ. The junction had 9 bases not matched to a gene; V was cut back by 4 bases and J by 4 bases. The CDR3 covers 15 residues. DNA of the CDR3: TGCGCCAGCAGCCCTTTCGAACAGGGGGGCACTGAAGCTTTCTTT. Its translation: CASSPFEQGGTEAFF. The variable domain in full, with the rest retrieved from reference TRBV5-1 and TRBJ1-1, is KAGVTQTPRYLIKTRGQQVTLSCSPISGHRSVSWYQQTPGQGLQFLFEYFSETQRNKGNFPGRFSGRQFSNSRSEMNVSTLELGDSALYLCASSPFEQGGTEAFFGQGTRLTVV.

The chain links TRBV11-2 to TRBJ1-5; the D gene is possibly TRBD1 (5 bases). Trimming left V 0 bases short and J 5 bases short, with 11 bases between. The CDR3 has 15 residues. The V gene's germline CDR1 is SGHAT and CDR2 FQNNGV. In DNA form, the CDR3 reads TGTGCCAGCAGCTTAGAATCAGGGTACGATCAGCCCCAGCATTTT. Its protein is CASSLESGYDQPQHF.

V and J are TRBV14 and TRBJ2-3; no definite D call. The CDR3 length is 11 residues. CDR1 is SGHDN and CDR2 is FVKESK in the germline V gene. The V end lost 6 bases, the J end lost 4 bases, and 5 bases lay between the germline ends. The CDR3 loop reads CASSSADTQYF. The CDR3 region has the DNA TGTGCCAGCAGTTCCGCAGATACGCAGTATTTT. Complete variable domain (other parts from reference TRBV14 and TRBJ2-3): EAGVTQFPSHSVIEKGQTVTLRCDPISGHDNLYWYRRVMGKEIKFLLHFVKESKQDESGMPNNRFLAERTGGTYSTLKVQPAELEDSGVYFCASSSADTQYFGPGTRLTVL.

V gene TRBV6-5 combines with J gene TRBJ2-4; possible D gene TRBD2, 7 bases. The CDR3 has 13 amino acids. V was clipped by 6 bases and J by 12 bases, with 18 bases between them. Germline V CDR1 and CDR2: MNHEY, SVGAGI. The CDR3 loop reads CASRRGLASDQYF. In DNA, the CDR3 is TGTGCCAGCAGGCGGGGGCTAGCAAGTGATCAGTACTTC.

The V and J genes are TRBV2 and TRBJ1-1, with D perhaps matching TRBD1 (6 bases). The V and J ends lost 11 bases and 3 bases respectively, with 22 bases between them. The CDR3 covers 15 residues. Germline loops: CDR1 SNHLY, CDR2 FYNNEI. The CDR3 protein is CAGRSVGGPDTEAFF. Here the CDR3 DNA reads TGTGCCGGGCGATCCGTCGGGGGGCCCGACACTGAAGCTTTCTTT.

The CDR3 protein is CASSPYRATNEKLFF. In nucleotides, the CDR3 is TGTGCCAGCAGTCCTTACAGGGCAACTAATGAAAAACTGTTTTTT. The rearrangement joins TRBV6-5 to TRBJ1-4, with a weak D call TRBD1 (6 bases). The ends were cut back, 5 bases at V and 0 bases at J, with 10 bases in the middle. The germline V gene encodes CDR1 MNHEY and CDR2 SVGAGI. This CDR3 contains 15 residues.

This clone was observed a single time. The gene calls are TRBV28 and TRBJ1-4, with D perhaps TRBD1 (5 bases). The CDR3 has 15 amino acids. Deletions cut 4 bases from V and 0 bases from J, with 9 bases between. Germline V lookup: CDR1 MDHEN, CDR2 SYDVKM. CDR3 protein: CASSSGLATNEKLFF. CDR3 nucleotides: TGTGCCAGCAGTTCAGGGCTTGCAACTAATGAAAAACTGTTTTTT.

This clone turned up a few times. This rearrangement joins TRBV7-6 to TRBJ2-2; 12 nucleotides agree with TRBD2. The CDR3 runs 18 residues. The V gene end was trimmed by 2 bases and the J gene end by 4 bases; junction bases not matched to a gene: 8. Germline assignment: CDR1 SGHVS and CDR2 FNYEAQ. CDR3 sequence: CASSLRLAGGRGTGELFF. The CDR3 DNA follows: TGTGCCAGCAGCTTAAGGCTAGCGGGGGGGCGTGGCACCGGGGAGCTGTTTTTT.

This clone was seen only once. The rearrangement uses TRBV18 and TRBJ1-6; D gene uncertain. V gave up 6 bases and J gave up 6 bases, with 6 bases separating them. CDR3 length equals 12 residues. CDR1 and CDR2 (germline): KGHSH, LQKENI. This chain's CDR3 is CASSTVNSPLHF. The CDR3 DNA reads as TGTGCCAGCTCCACAGTTAATTCACCCCTCCACTTT.

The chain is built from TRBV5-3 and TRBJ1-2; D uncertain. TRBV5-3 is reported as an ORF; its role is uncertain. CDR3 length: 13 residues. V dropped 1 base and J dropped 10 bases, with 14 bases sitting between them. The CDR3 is CARSLSFRFDYTF. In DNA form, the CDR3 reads TGTGCCAGAAGCTTGTCATTCCGGTTTGACTACACCTTC.

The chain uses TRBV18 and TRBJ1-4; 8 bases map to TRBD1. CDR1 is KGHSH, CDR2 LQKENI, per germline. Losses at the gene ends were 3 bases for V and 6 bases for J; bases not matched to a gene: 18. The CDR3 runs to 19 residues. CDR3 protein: CASSPIPGQATRGDEKLFF. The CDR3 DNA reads TGTGCCAGCTCACCCATTCCGGGACAGGCAACTAGGGGGGATGAAAAACTGTTTTTT.

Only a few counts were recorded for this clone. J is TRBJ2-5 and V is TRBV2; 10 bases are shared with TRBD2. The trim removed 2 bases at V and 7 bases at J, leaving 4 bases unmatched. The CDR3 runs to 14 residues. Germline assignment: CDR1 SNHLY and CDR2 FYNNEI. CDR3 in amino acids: CASSELASGGTQYF. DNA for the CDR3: TGTGCCAGCAGTGAATTGGCTAGCGGGGGGACCCAGTACTTC. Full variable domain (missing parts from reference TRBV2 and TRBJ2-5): EPEVTQTPSHQVTQMGQEVILRCVPISNHLYFYWYRQILGQKVEFLVSFYNNEISEKSEIFDDQFSVERPDGSNFTLKIRSTKLEDSAMYFCASSELASGGTQYFGPGTRLLVL.

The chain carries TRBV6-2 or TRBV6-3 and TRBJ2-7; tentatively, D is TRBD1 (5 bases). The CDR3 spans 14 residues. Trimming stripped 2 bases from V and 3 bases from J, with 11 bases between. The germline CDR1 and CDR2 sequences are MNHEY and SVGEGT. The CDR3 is CASSYRTTDYEQYF. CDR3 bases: TGTGCCAGCAGTTACAGGACAACGGACTACGAGCAGTACTTC.